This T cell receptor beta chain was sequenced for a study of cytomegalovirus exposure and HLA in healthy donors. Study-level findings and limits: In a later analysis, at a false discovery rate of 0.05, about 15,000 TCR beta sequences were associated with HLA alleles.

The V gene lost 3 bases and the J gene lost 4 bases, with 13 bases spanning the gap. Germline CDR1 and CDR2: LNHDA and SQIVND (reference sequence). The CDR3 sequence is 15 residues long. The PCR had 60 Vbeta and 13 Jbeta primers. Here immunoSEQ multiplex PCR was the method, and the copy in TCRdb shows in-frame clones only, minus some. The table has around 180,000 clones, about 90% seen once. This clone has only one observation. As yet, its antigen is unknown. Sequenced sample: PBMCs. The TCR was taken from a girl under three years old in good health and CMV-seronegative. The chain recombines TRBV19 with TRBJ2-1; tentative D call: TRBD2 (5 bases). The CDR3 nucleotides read TGTGCCAGTAGTATGACGGCTAGCAGGTACAATGAGCAGTTCTTC. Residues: CASSMTASRYNEQFF.